The 11 T cell receptor beta chains in this list originate from one sample, sequenced in a study of early T cells in non-severe SARS-CoV-2 infection. TCRdb redid the calling of the 5' RACE reads with MiXCR, one entry per CDR3 protein. The sample lists 75,000 to 100,000 distinct CDR3 sequences; under 15% were seen once. Sequences were obtained from whole blood. Receptor source: an adult who was a healthcare worker with PCR-confirmed SARS-CoV-2 infection or an uninfected control (not recorded which).

This clonotype was counted a few times. The rearrangement uses TRBV13 and TRBJ2-1; 11 nucleotides match TRBD2. CDR1 is PRHDT and CDR2 is FYEKMQ in the germline V gene (reference sequence). The CDR3 contains 17 residues. With 5 bases clipped from V and 10 bases from J, the junction kept 16 bases outside the gene matches. The DNA for the CDR3 is TGTGCCAGCAGCCTATACTTAGCGGGGGGGCCAATACAGGAGCAGTTCTTC. Its protein is CASSLYLAGGPIQEQFF.

This clonotype was detected a few times. This chain uses TRBV9 with TRBJ1-3; TRBD1 is a possible D gene (5 bases). Germline CDR1 reads SGDLS; CDR2 reads YYNGEE. The ends were cut back, 0 bases at V and 0 bases at J, with 13 bases in the middle. There are 17 residues in the CDR3. The CDR3 is CASSVGGPSLSGNTIYF. The CDR3 region has the DNA TGTGCCAGCAGCGTAGGGGGACCCTCTCTCTCTGGAAACACCATATATTTT.

The V gene is TRBV29-1, the J gene TRBJ1-1; 11 positions match TRBD1. Germline V gives CDR1 SQVTM, CDR2 ANQGSEA. This CDR3 contains 12 residues. Trimming took 4 bases from V and 11 from J; bases not matched to a gene: 6. In DNA form, the CDR3 reads TGCAGCGTTGTTGCGGGACAGGGGGAGGCTTTCTTT. Encoded protein: CSVVAGQGEAFF.

A few counts support this clonotype. The CDR3 nucleotides are TGTGCCAGCAGTTTGGACAGGGCCAATAATTCACCCCTCCACTTT. Translating it yields CASSLDRANNSPLHF. The chain has TRBV27 and TRBJ1-6; 8 positions match TRBD1. There are 15 residues in the CDR3. CDR1 and CDR2 from the germline V gene are MNHEY and SMNVEV (reference sequence). Germline trimming cut 3 bases from V and 5 bases from J; bases unmatched to any gene: 3.

The chain has TRBV12-3 or TRBV12-4 and TRBJ1-3, with 10 bases aligning to TRBD1. V trimming: 8 bases; J trimming: 0 bases; junction bases outside the gene matches: 10. This CDR3 is built from 17 residues. The CDR3 protein is CASRKRGTGASGNTIYF. As DNA, the CDR3 is TGTGCCAGCCGCAAGCGAGGGACAGGGGCCTCTGGAAACACCATATATTTT.

The V and J genes are TRBV28 and TRBJ1-5; tentatively, D is TRBD1 (6 bases). Germline loops: CDR1 MDHEN, CDR2 SYDVKM. The ends were cut back, 5 bases at V and 3 bases at J, with 17 bases in the middle. The CDR3 covers 16 residues. The CDR3 DNA follows: TGTGCCAGCAGTCCCACGGGGGGCCGTCCCAATCAGCCCCAGCATTTT. Translated, it gives CASSPTGGRPNQPQHF.

This clonotype showed up many times. The V gene is TRBV21-1, the J gene TRBJ2-1; TRBD2, the table's D call, was not compared with the DNA. TRBV21-1 is given as a pseudogene. The CDR3 loop spans 18 amino acids. CDR3 protein: CASSARPPGTSGGACAFF. The DNA of the CDR3 is TGTGCCAGCAGCGCCCGACCGCCCGGGACTAGCGGGGGGGCTTGTGCGTTCTTC.

The V and J genes are TRBV28 and TRBJ1-1; D is unresolved. The germline CDR1 and CDR2 sequences are MDHEN and SYDVKM. Trimming removed 2 bases at V and 8 bases at J, with 6 bases between. The CDR3 contains 11 residues. CDR3 coding DNA: TGTGCCAGCAGTTTAGTCCGGGAAGCTTTCTTT. The encoded protein is CASSLVREAFF.

This clonotype was observed many times. This chain connects TRBV2 to TRBJ2-7; D is uncertain. This CDR3 is 13 amino acids long. Trimming pared 5 bases from V and 0 bases from J, leaving 8 bases between. The germline gives CDR1 SNHLY, CDR2 FYNNEI. The CDR3 nucleotides read TGTGCCAGCAGTCCCGGGTCCTCCTACGAGCAGTACGTC. Its translation is CASSPGSSYEQYV.

Points on this clonotype: This sequence may be a read error, since a much larger clone differs from it by one base. This chain connects TRBV5-6 to TRBJ2-3, with a possible D match to TRBD1 (6 bases). The CDR3 totals 15 residues. CDR1 and CDR2 from the germline V gene are SGHDT and YYEEEE. CDR3 amino acids: CASSSTGRRTDTRYF. Written as DNA, the CDR3 is TGTGCCAGCAGCTCCACAGGGAGACGGACAGATACGCGGTATTTT. The variable domain in full, with the rest retrieved from reference TRBV5-6 and TRBJ2-3, is DAGVTQSPTHLIKTRGQQVTLRCSPKSGHDTVSWYQQALGQGPQFIFQYYEEEERQRGNFPDRFSGHQFPNYSSELNVNALLLGDSALYLCASSSTGRRTDTRYFGPGTRLTVL.

Only a few counts were recorded for this clonotype. This rearrangement joins TRBV7-2 to TRBJ1-1, with a weak D call TRBD1 (5 bases). V was pared by 4 bases and J by 1 base, with 10 bases between. CDR1 is SGHTA and CDR2 is FQGNSA in the germline V gene. The CDR3 has 14 amino acids. The chain's CDR3 is CASSSFTGNTEAFF. CDR3 coding DNA: TGTGCCAGCAGCTCCTTTACAGGGAACACTGAAGCTTTCTTT.